This is a list of T cell receptor beta chains from one sample in a study of identical twins. Each CDR3 protein is one row after TCRdb ran MiXCR on the 5' RACE reads. The sample carries nearly 650,000 distinct CDR3 sequences, around 7.4% recorded once. These data were also filed under a second study, of yellow fever vaccine responses in identical twins.

Sequencing used PBMCs. The source is a woman in her late teens or twenties in good health. Each CDR3 is given with its conserved first and last residue. Fields, in order: V gene, clone size, J gene, D gene, CDR3 DNA, CDR3 protein. A D gene is named only where the DNA matches it firmly. Only some rows state a clone size, as once, few, many or a class for expanded clones.

TRBV29-1	many	TRBJ2-1	NA	TGCAGCGTAGCGACAGGCTATAACAATGAGCAGTTCTTC	CSVATGYNNEQFF
TRBV4-1	many	TRBJ1-3	NA	TGCGCCAGCAGCCAACCTCCTTGGGGCACTGGAAACACCATATATTTT	CASSQPPWGTGNTIYF
TRBV12-3/TRBV12-4	few	TRBJ1-5	NA	TGTGCCAGCAGTTCCCCCCCAGACCTTAGGCCCCAGCATTTT	CASSSPPDLRPQHF
TRBV24-1	many	TRBJ2-3	TRBD2	TGTGCCACCAGTGATTCCGCGGGAGGGCGGACAGATACGCAGTATTTT	CATSDSAGGRTDTQYF
TRBV2	many	TRBJ2-1	NA	TGTGCCAGCAACCCGGACAGCGGATACAATGAGCAGTTCTTC	CASNPDSGYNEQFF
TRBV29-1	many	TRBJ2-7	NA	TGCAGCGTTGAATTCGGGACGGAATCCTACGAGCAGTACTTC	CSVEFGTESYEQYF
TRBV7-6	NA	TRBJ2-1	NA	TGTGCCAGCAGCTTGAGGGTTGGTGCCTACAATGAGCAGTTCTTC	CASSLRVGAYNEQFF
TRBV4-1	few	TRBJ1-4	TRBD1	TGCGCCAGCAGCCTGGACAGGGCTAATGAAAAACTGTTTTTT	CASSLDRANEKLFF
TRBV19	few	TRBJ2-2	TRBD2	TGTGCCAGTAGTATGGTACTAGCGGGGCCCACCGGGGAGCTGTTTTTT	CASSMVLAGPTGELFF
TRBV20-1	many	TRBJ2-7	NA	TGCAGTGCTAGCGAAGGCTCCTACGAGCAGTACTTC	CSASEGSYEQYF
TRBV6-1	many	TRBJ1-2	NA	TGTGCCAGCAGTGAACAAACCGTCGGGTCCAGCTATGGCTACACCTTC	CASSEQTVGSSYGYTF
TRBV12-3/TRBV12-4	NA	TRBJ2-1	TRBD2	TGTGCCAGCAGTTTAGAAGGTAGCGGGGCACTCTCCTACAATGAGCAGTTCTTC	CASSLEGSGALSYNEQFF
TRBV5-1	few	TRBJ2-1	TRBD2	TGCGCCAGCAGCTTGAGGACCTCTCGGGGGGGCTCCTACAATGAGCAGTTCTTC	CASSLRTSRGGSYNEQFF
TRBV12-3/TRBV12-4	many	TRBJ2-1	NA	TGTGCCAGCAGGTGGAGGGAATACAATGAGCAGTTCTTC	CASRWREYNEQFF
TRBV12-3/TRBV12-4	few	TRBJ2-1	TRBD1	TGTGCCAGCAGTAGGGGACAGTCGGCGTACAATGAGCAGTTCTTC	CASSRGQSAYNEQFF
TRBV29-1	NA	TRBJ2-1	NA	TGCAGCGTACCTATGGGCCCTTACAATGAGCAGTTCTTC	CSVPMGPYNEQFF
TRBV12-3/TRBV12-4	many	TRBJ1-2	NA	TGTGCCAGCAGTCCCCCCACAGGTGATGGCTATGGCTACACCTTC	CASSPPTGDGYGYTF
TRBV28	NA	TRBJ2-3	NA	TGTGCCAGCAGTACCTATGGTGTCGGCACAGATACGCAGTATTTT	CASSTYGVGTDTQYF
TRBV4-1	few	TRBJ1-5	NA	TGCGCCAGCAGCCAAGAAGGGGGGGGCAATCAGCCCCAGCATTTT	CASSQEGGGNQPQHF
TRBV6-1	few	TRBJ1-4	NA	TGTGCCAGCAGTGAAGCGCTTCGAGGGAGTGCAACTAATGAAAAACTGTTTTTT	CASSEALRGSATNEKLFF
TRBV24-1	NA	TRBJ2-3	NA	TGTGCCACCAGTGAAAAGACAGATACGCAGTATTTT	CATSEKTDTQYF
TRBV12-3/TRBV12-4	few	TRBJ2-3	TRBD2	TGTGCCGCCGGGGGGGGGCTCATCACAGATACGCAGTATTTT	CAAGGGLITDTQYF
TRBV6-5	many	TRBJ2-4	NA	TGTGCCAGCAGTTACACACCGACAGGCCTCGAGGCCAAAAACATTCAGTACTTC	CASSYTPTGLEAKNIQYF
TRBV10-3	few	TRBJ1-1	NA	TGTGCCATCAGGGACACTCGAGGAGCTTTCTTT	CAIRDTRGAFF
TRBV5-1	few	TRBJ2-3	NA	TGCGCCAGCAGAGACAGACCTTTCTCCACAGATACGCAGTATTTT	CASRDRPFSTDTQYF
TRBV28	many	TRBJ2-3	NA	TGTGCCAGCAGTTTATTTGAGGCTAGCGTCAATCGGGCGCAGTATTTT	CASSLFEASVNRAQYF
TRBV20-1	NA	TRBJ1-6	NA	TGCAGTGCTAGAGATCCTGAACAGCCGAGCTCCTATAATTCACCCCTCCACTTT	CSARDPEQPSSYNSPLHF
TRBV18	few	TRBJ2-5	TRBD1	TGTGCCAGCTCACCTGAGACAGGGGAGTACCAAGAGACCCAGTACTTC	CASSPETGEYQETQYF
TRBV6-1	few	TRBJ1-6	NA	TGTGCCATCCGAGAATTCAATTCACCCCTCCACTTT	CAIREFNSPLHF
TRBV24-1	many	TRBJ1-1	NA	TGTGCCACCAGCAGGGGCTCGGGTACTGAAGCTTTCTTT	CATSRGSGTEAFF
TRBV10-1	few	TRBJ2-2	NA	TGCGCCAGCAGTGATATGGGAGTGGGAACCGGGGAGCTGTTTTTT	CASSDMGVGTGELFF
TRBV24-1	NA	TRBJ2-4	NA	TGTGCCACCAGTGATTCCCGGGCCTCGCCATACTCCAAAAACATTCAGTACTTC	CATSDSRASPYSKNIQYF
TRBV12-3/TRBV12-4	many	TRBJ2-5	NA	TGTGCCAGCAGAAGGGGAACCAAAGAGACCCAGTACTTC	CASRRGTKETQYF
TRBV24-1	many	TRBJ2-7	TRBD2	TGTGCCACCAAGGGTGGTGCGGGAGCGTCCTACGAGCAGTACTTC	CATKGGAGASYEQYF
TRBV5-5	many	TRBJ2-2	TRBD1	TGTGCCAGCAGCCCCCGGGACAGGGGCCAGAACACCGGGGAGCTGTTTTTT	CASSPRDRGQNTGELFF
TRBV10-3	NA	TRBJ2-7	NA	TGTGCCATCAGTGATGCGGGTTACGAGCAGTACTTC	CAISDAGYEQYF
TRBV12-3/TRBV12-4	many	TRBJ2-1	TRBD2	TGTGCCAGCAGTTTAGTACTAGCGGGTGAGCAGTTCTTC	CASSLVLAGEQFF
TRBV5-1	NA	TRBJ2-1	NA	TGCGCCAGCAGCATTACAGGTTACAATGAGCAGTTCTTC	CASSITGYNEQFF
TRBV15	NA	TRBJ2-7	NA	TGTGCCACCAGGGAGGGGGCCAACGAGCAGTACTTC	CATREGANEQYF
TRBV20-1	many	TRBJ2-3	NA	TGCAGTGCTAGAAACAGGGGCTTGGGGGGCGATACGCAGTATTTT	CSARNRGLGGDTQYF
TRBV20-1	few	TRBJ2-3	NA	TGCAGTGCTAGCGGAATTGGGGGCCCAGATACGCAGTATTTT	CSASGIGGPDTQYF
TRBV6-2/TRBV6-3	few	TRBJ2-2	TRBD2	TGTGCCAGCAGTCCCCTTGGGGGGGGGAACACCGGGGAGCTGTTTTTT	CASSPLGGGNTGELFF
TRBV2	few	TRBJ1-1	NA	TGTGCCAGCAGTGAAAAGGGTAGAGCTTTCTTT	CASSEKGRAFF
TRBV6-5	many	TRBJ1-6	TRBD1	TGTGCCAGCAGTTACCTGATACAGGGGGCTTATAATTCACCCCTCCACTTT	CASSYLIQGAYNSPLHF
TRBV24-1	few	TRBJ2-1	TRBD1	TGTGCCACCAGTGATGCTCCGGGACAGGGCTCCTACAATGAGCAGTTCTTC	CATSDAPGQGSYNEQFF
TRBV24-1	NA	TRBJ2-3	NA	TGTGCCACCAGTGACCAACCCCCGGCGGACACAGATACGCAGTATTTT	CATSDQPPADTDTQYF
TRBV3-1	few	TRBJ2-3	TRBD2	TGTGCCAGCAGCCAAGGGACTAGCAGAAACACAGATACGCAGTATTTT	CASSQGTSRNTDTQYF
TRBV6-2/TRBV6-3	many	TRBJ2-1	TRBD2	TGTGCCAGCAGTTACTTGACTAGCGGGAGGGCCAACTACAATGAGCAGTTCTTC	CASSYLTSGRANYNEQFF
TRBV7-9	NA	TRBJ2-1	NA	TGTGCCAGCAGCTTGGCGACTGGAAGCTCCTACAATGAGCAGTTCTTC	CASSLATGSSYNEQFF
TRBV5-6	few	TRBJ1-6	TRBD1	TGTGCCAGCAGCTTTTCTTCAGGGGACAGTTCACCCCTCCACTTT	CASSFSSGDSSPLHF
TRBV20-1	NA	TRBJ2-3	TRBD2	TGCAGTGCTAGCGGGACTAGCGGGGTTGGTAGCACAGATACGCAGTATTTT	CSASGTSGVGSTDTQYF
TRBV7-6	many	TRBJ2-2	NA	TGTGCCAGCAGAGAAAGATCTAATTCGGGCGGGGAGCTGTTTTTT	CASRERSNSGGELFF
TRBV12-3/TRBV12-4	many	TRBJ2-7	TRBD1	TGTGCCAGCAGCCCCAGGGGGACGCAGTTTTACGAGCAGTACTTC	CASSPRGTQFYEQYF
TRBV14	NA	TRBJ2-5	TRBD1	TGTGCCAGCAGCGGTCACAGGGGGGAAGAGACCCAGTACTTC	CASSGHRGEETQYF
TRBV4-1	many	TRBJ2-5	NA	TGCGCCAGCAGCCAAGCCTGGTTTAGACTGGAACAAGAGACCCAGTACTTC	CASSQAWFRLEQETQYF
TRBV4-2	many	TRBJ2-1	TRBD1	TGTGCCAGCAGCCAAGACGGGGACAGCTACAATGAGCAGTTCTTC	CASSQDGDSYNEQFF
TRBV20-1	NA	TRBJ2-5	NA	TGCAGTGCTAGACCCTTGGGGGGGCGGGAGCAAGAGACCCAGTACTTC	CSARPLGGREQETQYF
TRBV2	NA	TRBJ2-3	NA	TGTGCCAGCGGGGGGCAGACTGGCACAGATACGCAGTATTTT	CASGGQTGTDTQYF
TRBV12-3/TRBV12-4	many	TRBJ2-1	NA	TGTGCCAGCAGTTCTATCGGGGGGCCGAACAATGAGCAGTTCTTC	CASSSIGGPNNEQFF
TRBV29-1	NA	TRBJ1-1	TRBD1	TGCAGCGTTGCTAGGGACAGGGGCACTGAAGCTTTCTTT	CSVARDRGTEAFF